The clone carrying this T cell receptor beta chain has only a few counts. The antigen is not known. The donors were part of the validation cohort, which consisted of 120 subjects and was separate from the first cohort of 670 or so subjects. The record originates from a study of cytomegalovirus exposure and HLA in healthy donors. Background on the study: The 90 to 150 validation repertoires used a platform that matched the one used for the 550 to 800 first-cohort repertoires, as a later analysis reported. Study-level results: With high specificity and sensitivity, the classifier reportedly diagnosed cytomegalovirus status.

Repertoires were generated with immunoSEQ multiplex PCR, while TCRdb's copy carries only in-frame clones and drops some. The sample consists of roughly 260,000 clones, around nine tenths of them appearing once. This CDR3 is 14 amino acids long. Germline CDR1 and CDR2: SEHNR and FQNEAQ (reference sequence). V was clipped by 3 bases and J by 4 bases; unmatched bases: 2. The clonotype was recovered from a man between 18 and 35 years old in good health and CMV-seronegative. The chain links TRBV7-9 to TRBJ1-2, with 10 bases lining up with TRBD1. Sequenced sample: PBMCs. DNA of the CDR3: TGTGCCAGCAGCTTGGGACAGGGGCCCTATGGCTACACCTTC. Translated: CASSLGQGPYGYTF.